This record looks at one TCR beta chain sequence and its context. The sample belongs to a study of blood T cell repertoires in COVID-19. Study background: Researchers got acute and convalescent COVID-19 samples from the United States, Italy and Spain. PBMCs, B-cell-depleted T cells, or T cells were the source of the cDNA or gDNA that made up the material.

Germline CDR1 and CDR2: SGDLS and YYNGEE. J gave up 0 bases and V 2 bases, and 5 bases lay outside the gene matches. The CDR3 totals 15 residues. Authors' data handling: Reference gene primer amplification gave estimated nucleated cell counts. TCRdb's table, derived via immunoSEQ multiplex PCR, lists solely in-frame clones and lacks some. The V and J calls and the clone size are those of that table, but D and trimming were determined from the DNA. The sample carries approximately 410,000 clones, 86% recorded once. The specimen was peripheral blood. This receptor was taken from a woman between 25 and 40 years old with active or convalescent COVID-19. The chain links TRBV9 to TRBJ2-7, with TRBD2 matching 7 bases. This CDR3 reads CASSVSSGPSYEQYF. The CDR3 DNA reads as TGTGCCAGCAGCGTCTCTAGCGGACCCTCCTACGAGCAGTACTTC.